Detailed here is one TCR beta chain. This sample was taken from a study of blood T cell repertoires in COVID-19. The overall study: From T cells, B-cell-depleted T cells, or PBMCs came the material, which was cDNA or gDNA.

Methods used by the authors: Nucleated cell counts were estimated from reference gene primer amplification. Sequencing was performed with immunoSEQ multiplex PCR; in TCRdb, only in-frame clones are kept and a portion is missing. V, J and clone size derive from that table, while D and trimming were established from the DNA sequence. Here the sample spans a few hundred thousand clones, around 81% being singletons. Patients of the Seattle cohort, enrolled during active infection, were followed longitudinally. Sequenced: peripheral blood. This TCR derives from a person aged 70 to 79 with COVID-19, enrolled during active disease.

CDR3 nucleotide sequence: TGCGCCAGCAGCTTGGGGCAGGGGGCGGCCTCTAACTATGGCTACACCTTC. It yields the protein CASSLGQGAASNYGYTF. The V call is TRBV5-1, the J call TRBJ1-2, with 8 bases fitting TRBD1. Germline loops: CDR1 SGHRS, CDR2 YFSETQ. V gave up 0 bases and J gave up 0 bases; unmatched junction bases: 7. The length of the CDR3 is 17 residues.